This T cell receptor beta chain stems from a study of post-analysis software for immune sequencing data. Background on the study: Relapsing-remitting, secondary progressive and progressive-relapsing forms made up the multiple sclerosis disease courses.

Germline-derived CDR1 and CDR2 are DFQATT and SNEGSKA (reference sequence). V was pared by 3 bases and J by 2 bases, with 13 bases of the junction left unmatched. CDR3 size: 18 residues. Study observations and caveats: Same-batch samples co-clustered strongly by F measure. Patients with multiple sclerosis recorded significantly lower normalized Chao1 diversity than controls, the study found. Five or six TRBV segments, TRBV5-6, TRBV5-1 and TRBV20-1 among them, were found more frequent in patients than controls.

Comment on this clonotype: Its antigen is not identified.

TCR beta libraries were prepared from cDNA with unique molecular identifiers. T cells numbering about 0.85 to 11 million yielded about 500,000 cDNA molecules. TCRdb re-analysed the PCR reads in MiXCR, keeping a single row per CDR3 protein. The data contain roughly 800,000 distinct CDR3 sequences, roughly 58% of them singletons. The sample comprised blood. The chain employs TRBV20-1 and TRBJ2-3, with 11 positions matching TRBD2. The source of this sequence is a girl aged 10 to 17 with multiple sclerosis. CDR3 sequence reads: CSASRLAGLPSFTDTQYF. The CDR3 coding sequence is TGCAGTGCTAGCCGACTAGCGGGACTGCCGTCTTTCACAGATACGCAGTATTTT.